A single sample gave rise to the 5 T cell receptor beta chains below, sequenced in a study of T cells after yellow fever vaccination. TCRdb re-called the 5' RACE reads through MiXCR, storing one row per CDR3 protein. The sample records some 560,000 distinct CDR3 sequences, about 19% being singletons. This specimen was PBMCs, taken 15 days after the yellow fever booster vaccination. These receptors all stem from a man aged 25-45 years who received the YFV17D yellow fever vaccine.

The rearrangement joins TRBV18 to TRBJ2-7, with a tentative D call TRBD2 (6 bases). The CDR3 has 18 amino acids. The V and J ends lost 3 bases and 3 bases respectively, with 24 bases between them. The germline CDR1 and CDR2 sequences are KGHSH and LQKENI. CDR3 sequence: CASSPNLIIGSGRYEQYF. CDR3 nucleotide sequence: TGTGCCAGCTCACCTAACCTGATTATTGGTAGCGGCCGCTACGAGCAGTACTTC. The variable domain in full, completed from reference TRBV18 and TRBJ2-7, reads NAGVMQNPRHLVRRRGQEARLRCSPMKGHSHVYWYRQLPEEGLKFMVYLQKENIIDESGMPKERFSAEFPKEGPSILRIQQVVRGDSAAYFCASSPNLIIGSGRYEQYFGPGTRLTVT.

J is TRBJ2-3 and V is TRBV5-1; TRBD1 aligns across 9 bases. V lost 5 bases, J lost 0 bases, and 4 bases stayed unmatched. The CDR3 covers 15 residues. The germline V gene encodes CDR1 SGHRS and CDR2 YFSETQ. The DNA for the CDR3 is TGCGCCAGCAGTAAGGGGACAGGGAGCACAGATACGCAGTATTTT. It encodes CASSKGTGSTDTQYF.

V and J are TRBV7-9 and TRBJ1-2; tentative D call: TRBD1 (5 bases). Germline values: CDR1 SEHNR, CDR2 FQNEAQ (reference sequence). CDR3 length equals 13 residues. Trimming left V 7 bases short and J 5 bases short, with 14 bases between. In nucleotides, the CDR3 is TGTGCCAGCACTTCAGGCTGGGGGTATGGCTACACCTTC. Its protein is CASTSGWGYGYTF.

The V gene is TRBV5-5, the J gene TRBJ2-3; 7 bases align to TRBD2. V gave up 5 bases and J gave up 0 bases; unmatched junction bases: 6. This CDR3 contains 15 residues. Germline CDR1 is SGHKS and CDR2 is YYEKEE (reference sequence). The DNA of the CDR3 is TGTGCCAGCAGTCAGAGCGGGATGAGCACAGATACGCAGTATTTT. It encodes CASSQSGMSTDTQYF.

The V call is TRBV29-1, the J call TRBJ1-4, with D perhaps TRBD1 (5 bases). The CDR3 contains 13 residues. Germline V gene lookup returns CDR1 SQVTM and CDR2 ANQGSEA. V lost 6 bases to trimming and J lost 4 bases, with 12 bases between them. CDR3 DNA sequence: TGCAGCGTGCAGGGCCTCTTTAATGAAAAACTGTTTTTT. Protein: CSVQGLFNEKLFF.